This T cell receptor (beta chain) was found in a study of cytomegalovirus exposure and HLA in healthy donors. The PCR used 60 Vbeta and 13 Jbeta primers. Some clones are missing from TCRdb's copy, which holds only in-frame ones; the method was immunoSEQ multiplex PCR. The sample yields under 200,000 clones, 60% to 80% seen once. Trimming took off 4 bases at V and 4 bases at J, with 14 bases between the two ends. The germline V gene has CDR1 MGHRA and CDR2 YSYEKL. The CDR3 is 15 residues long. Sequencing used PBMCs. This chain connects TRBV4-1 to TRBJ1-5, with a tentative D call TRBD1 (6 bases). This TCR was sampled from a woman aged 25 to 39 in good health and CMV-seronegative. As DNA, the CDR3 is TGCGCCAGCAGCCTCTTAGGGGGAGCGAATCAGCCCCAGCATTTT. This codes for CASSLLGGANQPQHF.